Below, 2 T cell receptor beta chains from the same sample are listed, as sequenced in a study of blood T cells in healthy people across ages. A second PCR of 7 to 11 cycles used a sample-barcoded 5' primer and a J-beta primer mix. From the 5' RACE reads, TCRdb called clonotypes with MiXCR, one entry per CDR3 protein. The sample lists a few hundred thousand distinct CDR3 sequences; 25% to 30% were seen once. The sample taken for sequencing was blood. These receptors were collected from a woman between 70 and 85 years old in good health.

V is TRBV7-9 and J is TRBJ1-2; D gene unclear. Trimming stripped 5 bases from V and 8 bases from J, with 12 bases between. The CDR3 has 12 residues. Per germline, CDR1 SEHNR and CDR2 FQNEAQ (reference sequence). Written as DNA, the CDR3 is TGTGCCAGCAGCCATGACTTGCGGGGCTACACCTTC. Amino acids: CASSHDLRGYTF.

This clonotype was counted only a few times. The rearrangement uses TRBV24-1 and TRBJ1-1; TRBD1 matches 7 bases. Per the germline V gene, CDR1 is KGHDR and CDR2 is SFDVKD. V trimming: 4 bases; J trimming: 8 bases; junction bases outside the gene matches: 12. The CDR3 has 15 residues. The DNA of the CDR3 is TGTGCCACCAGTGACCCTAGACAGGGTGCGCGAGAAGCTTTCTTT. Translated: CATSDPRQGAREAFF.